Each of the 30 T cell receptor beta chains below was sequenced from the same sample in a study of cytomegalovirus exposure and HLA in healthy donors. The primer mix had 60 Vbeta and 13 Jbeta primers. Libraries were prepared by immunoSEQ multiplex PCR; TCRdb keeps only in-frame clonotypes and omits some of them. The table lists about 130,000 clones, approximately 87% of them singletons. Sequenced material: PBMCs. These receptors originate from a woman in her 30s in good health and CMV-seronegative.

The genes are TRBV6-5 and TRBJ2-7; the match to TRBD1 covers 9 bases. V lost 6 bases to trimming and J lost 1 base; unmatched junction nucleotides: 7. Germline V gene data show CDR1 as MNHEY and CDR2 as SVGAGI. This CDR3 is 15 amino acids long. CDR3 DNA: TGTGCCAGCAGGAAGGACAGGGGCGGTTCCTACGAGCAGTACTTC. Amino acids: CASRKDRGGSYEQYF.

The chain joins TRBV6-1 to TRBJ2-1, with TRBD2 identical over 11 bases. Germline CDR1 reads MNHNS; CDR2 reads SASEGT. V lost 6 bases and J lost 7; bases outside the gene matches: 8. CDR3 length equals 15 residues. The CDR3 DNA sequence: TGTGCCAGCAGGCAACTAGCGGGAGTTTTAAATGAGCAGTTCTTC. Translating gives CASRQLAGVLNEQFF.

CDR3 sequence (DNA): TGTGCCAGCAGTCAAAGATATGCGGACACTGAAGCTTTCTTT. This gives the protein CASSQRYADTEAFF. The chain links TRBV6-6 to TRBJ1-1; D remains ambiguous. This CDR3 has 14 amino acids. Looked up from germline, CDR1 is MNHNY and CDR2 is SVGAGI (reference sequence). Trimming took 5 bases from V and 3 from J, leaving 13 bases between them.

The J gene is TRBJ1-1, the V gene TRBV30, with D perhaps TRBD1 (5 bases). V was shortened by 2 bases and J by 9 bases, with 10 bases between the two germline ends. Germline CDR1 GTSNPN, CDR2 SVGIG (reference sequence). This CDR3 has 11 residues. CDR3 in DNA: TGTGCCTGGAGTCGGGGGGAACAAGCTTTCTTT. Its translation: CAWSRGEQAFF.

This clone was counted once. The chain combines TRBV5-1 with TRBJ2-1, with 7 bases matching TRBD2. Germline V lookup: CDR1 SGHRS, CDR2 YFSETQ. The ends lost 3 bases at V and 0 bases at J; junction bases unmatched: 3. The CDR3 has 15 amino acids. The DNA of the CDR3 is TGCGCCAGCAGCTCACGGGACTACTCCTACAATGAGCAGTTCTTC. Protein: CASSSRDYSYNEQFF.

CDR3 loop: CAISGPSGRENEQFF. CDR3 DNA: TGTGCCATCAGTGGCCCTAGCGGGAGGGAGAATGAGCAGTTCTTC. The chain links TRBV10-3 to TRBJ2-1; 12 bases align to TRBD2. The CDR3 covers 15 residues. After removal of 4 bases from V and 7 bases from J, the junction contained 5 bases not matched to a gene. Germline values: CDR1 ENHRY, CDR2 SYGVKD.

The gene calls are TRBV19 and TRBJ1-2; 9 nucleotides align to TRBD1. V lost 4 bases, J lost 7 bases, and 7 bases stayed unmatched. From germline, CDR1 is LNHDA and CDR2 SQIVND (reference sequence). The CDR3 totals 14 residues. The CDR3 region has the DNA TGTGCCAGTAGTACGACTACAGGGGGCTCTGGCTACACCTTC. The encoded protein is CASSTTTGGSGYTF.

The V and J genes are TRBV28 and TRBJ1-1; tentative D call: TRBD1 (5 bases). V was trimmed by 1 base and J by 4 bases, leaving 7 bases between them. This CDR3 spans 13 amino acids. CDR1 and CDR2 (germline): MDHEN, SYDVKM. CDR3 amino acids: CASSLSRATEAFF. In DNA, the CDR3 is TGTGCCAGCAGTTTATCCAGGGCCACTGAAGCTTTCTTT. Filled out from reference TRBV28 and TRBJ1-1, the complete variable domain reads DVKVTQSSRYLVKRTGEKVFLECVQDMDHENMFWYRQDPGLGLRLIYFSYDVKMKEKGDIPEGYSVSREKKERFSLILESASTNQTSMYLCASSLSRATEAFFGQGTRLTVV.

Points on this clone: This sample includes further DNA sequences coding for the same CDR3. The rearrangement uses TRBV13 and TRBJ1-3, with D possibly being TRBD1 (5 bases). Trimming stripped 5 bases from V and 0 bases from J, with 20 bases between. Germline CDR1 reads PRHDT; CDR2 reads FYEKMQ (reference sequence). CDR3 length equals 18 residues. In DNA form, the CDR3 reads TGTGCCAGCAGCCGATTTATGGAGGGACGTAACTCTGGAAACACCATATATTTT. Translation gives CASSRFMEGRNSGNTIYF.

The chain combines TRBV28 with TRBJ2-5, with a weak D call TRBD2 (5 bases). Trimming stripped 5 bases from V and 1 base from J, with 8 bases between. Germline V gives CDR1 MDHEN, CDR2 SYDVKM. This CDR3 is 13 amino acids long. DNA of the CDR3: TGTGCCAGCAGTGAGGGAAGCCAAGAGACCCAGTACTTC. Translation: CASSEGSQETQYF.

The V gene is TRBV2, the J gene TRBJ2-5; 11 nucleotides match TRBD1. This CDR3 is built from 15 residues. Per the germline V gene, CDR1 is SNHLY and CDR2 is FYNNEI. V lost 4 bases and J lost 1; bases outside the gene matches: 2. CDR3 sequence reads: CASSAGTGGQETQYF. The CDR3 DNA follows: TGTGCCAGCAGTGCCGGGACAGGGGGCCAAGAGACCCAGTACTTC. Drawing the rest from reference TRBV2 and TRBJ2-5, the complete variable domain is EPEVTQTPSHQVTQMGQEVILRCVPISNHLYFYWYRQILGQKVEFLVSFYNNEISEKSEIFDDQFSVERPDGSNFTLKIRSTKLEDSAMYFCASSAGTGGQETQYFGPGTRLLVL.

The V and J genes are TRBV19 and TRBJ2-5, with 8 bases matching TRBD1. In germline, CDR1 is LNHDA, CDR2 SQIVND (reference sequence). V shed 4 bases, J shed 7 bases, and the junction held 8 bases outside the gene matches. This CDR3 is 14 amino acids long. CDR3 coding DNA: TGTGCCAGTAGTAGACAGGGGACTCAGGGGACCCAGTACTTC. Its translation is CASSRQGTQGTQYF.

This chain links TRBV7-9 with TRBJ2-7; 9 bases agree with TRBD1. The CDR3 totals 15 residues. Trimming at V came to 5 bases and at J to 3 bases, leaving 8 bases not matched to a gene. Germline V gene sequence: CDR1 SEHNR, CDR2 FQNEAQ (reference sequence). The CDR3 DNA sequence: TGTGCCAGCAGCCCGTGGGGACAGGGAGGCTACGAGCAGTACTTC. This codes for CASSPWGQGGYEQYF.

The chain couples TRBV6-5 to TRBJ2-7, with 11 nucleotides matching TRBD2. CDR3 size: 14 residues. Germline CDR1 reads MNHEY; CDR2 reads SVGAGI. V gave up 9 bases and J gave up 2 bases; unmatched junction bases: 6. The CDR3 region is CASKPGLAAYEQYF. The CDR3 nucleotides are TGTGCCAGTAAGCCGGGACTAGCGGCCTACGAGCAGTACTTC.

The J gene is TRBJ2-7, the V gene TRBV7-8, with D hard to call. The length of the CDR3 is 17 residues. With 0 bases removed from V and 4 bases from J, the gap between germline ends came to 19 bases. CDR1 and CDR2 from the germline V gene are SGHVS and FQNEAQ. The CDR3 coding sequence is TGTGCCAGCAGCTTAGCGTTTAGAATGAATGCGCGGTACGAGCAGTACTTC. Translated, it gives CASSLAFRMNARYEQYF.

The rearrangement joins TRBV9 to TRBJ1-1; D uncertain. Trimming removed 0 bases from V and 1 base from J, with 10 bases in between. The CDR3 is made up of 15 amino acids. CDR1 is SGDLS, CDR2 YYNGEE, per germline. The CDR3 spells CASSVEAAENTEAFF. The CDR3 DNA is TGTGCCAGCAGCGTAGAAGCGGCGGAGAACACTGAAGCTTTCTTT.

This clone is a singleton in its sample. J is TRBJ2-7 and V is TRBV6-6, with 9 bases lining up with TRBD1. Germline V gene lookup returns CDR1 MNHNY and CDR2 SVGAGI (reference sequence). J was trimmed by 1 base and V by 6 bases; bases with no gene match: 4. CDR3 length: 14 amino acids. The CDR3: CASRPTGGSYEQYF. In nucleotides, the CDR3 is TGTGCCAGCAGGCCGACAGGGGGATCCTACGAGCAGTACTTC.

This chain uses TRBV7-3 with TRBJ2-3, with 7 nucleotides matching TRBD1. The junction had 3 bases not matched to a gene; V was cut back by 1 base and J by 2 bases. The germline CDR1 and CDR2 sequences are SGHTA and FQGTGA. The CDR3 consists of 15 residues. The CDR3 nucleotides read TGTGCCAGCAGCTTAATGGGACAGCACACAGATACGCAGTATTTT. As protein: CASSLMGQHTDTQYF.

V is TRBV13 and J is TRBJ2-7; D not certain. Germline V gene data show CDR1 as PRHDT and CDR2 as FYEKMQ (reference sequence). CDR3 size: 13 residues. Deletions cut 0 bases from V and 3 bases from J, with 6 bases between. The CDR3 here is CASSLGAVYEQYF. CDR3 DNA: TGTGCCAGCAGCTTAGGGGCGGTCTACGAGCAGTACTTC.

The chain uses TRBV6-5 and TRBJ2-3; D is undetermined. CDR1 is MNHEY, CDR2 SVGAGI, per germline. CDR3 length: 14 residues. Deletions cut 6 bases from V and 4 bases from J, with 14 bases between. The CDR3 region has the DNA TGTGCCAGCAGCCGCACGTTTGAGGCAGATACGCAGTATTTT. Encoded protein: CASSRTFEADTQYF.

There are a few counts of this clone. The CDR3 protein is CASRVRNTGELFF. Here the CDR3 DNA reads TGTGCCAGCAGGGTCAGAAACACCGGGGAGCTGTTTTTT. This rearrangement joins TRBV27 to TRBJ2-2; unclear D gene. The length of the CDR3 is 13 residues. V lost 6 bases to trimming and J lost 2 bases, with 7 bases between them. Germline V gene lookup returns CDR1 MNHEY and CDR2 SMNVEV (reference sequence).

The chain uses TRBV6-6 and TRBJ1-3; D might be TRBD1 (5 bases). Trimming took 7 bases from V and 2 from J, leaving 15 bases between them. The CDR3 totals 15 residues. Germline V lookup: CDR1 MNHNY, CDR2 SVGAGI (reference sequence). The CDR3 reads CASTRAGDPGNTIYF. CDR3 bases: TGTGCCAGCACCCGAGCGGGGGACCCTGGAAACACCATATATTTT.

The chain is built from TRBV7-6 and TRBJ2-1; 8 bases are shared with TRBD1. The CDR3 consists of 15 residues. The V gene end was trimmed by 1 base and the J gene end by 8 bases; junction bases not matched to a gene: 7. The germline CDR1 and CDR2 sequences are SGHVS and FNYEAQ. The CDR3 coding sequence is TGTGCCAGCAGCTTAGGGCAGGGGGCGATCCATGAGCAGTTCTTC. It translates to CASSLGQGAIHEQFF.

The chain is built from TRBV19 and TRBJ2-7, with a possible D match to TRBD2 (5 bases). Per the germline V gene, CDR1 is LNHDA and CDR2 is SQIVND (reference sequence). CDR3 length equals 13 residues. V was clipped by 2 bases and J by 5 bases, with 10 bases between them. The CDR3 reads CASSIRVGDEQYF. CDR3 nucleotide sequence: TGTGCCAGTAGTATAAGGGTCGGGGACGAGCAGTACTTC. Full variable domain (outside the CDR3, taken from reference TRBV19 and TRBJ2-7): DGGITQSPKYLFRKEGQNVTLSCEQNLNHDAMYWYRQDPGQGLRLIYYSQIVNDFQKGDIAEGYSVSREKKESFPLTVTSAQKNPTAFYLCASSIRVGDEQYFGPGTRLTVT.

The chain links TRBV7-2 to TRBJ2-7; 7 nucleotides match TRBD1. The V gene end was trimmed by 1 base and the J gene end by 1 base; junction bases not matched to a gene: 4. CDR1 is SGHTA and CDR2 is FQGNSA in the germline V gene. The CDR3 is 15 residues long. The CDR3 nucleotides are TGTGCCAGCAGCTTAGTGGGACAGTCATCCTACGAGCAGTACTTC. Protein product: CASSLVGQSSYEQYF.

This clone was seen once. This chain joins TRBV11-3 and TRBJ2-3; weak D call: TRBD1 (6 bases). The CDR3 consists of 14 residues. V shed 4 bases and J shed 2 bases, with 10 bases lying between them. Germline CDR1 SGHNT, CDR2 YENEEA. The CDR3 spells CASSYGQHTDTQYF. As DNA, the CDR3 is TGTGCCAGCAGCTATGGACAGCACACAGATACGCAGTATTTT.

The chain is built from TRBV7-3 and TRBJ2-3; D may be TRBD1 (6 bases). Germline V lookup: CDR1 SGHTA, CDR2 FQGTGA. The germline V and J ends were trimmed by 5 bases and 2 bases, with 11 bases remaining between them. The CDR3 runs 14 residues. CDR3 nucleotide sequence: TGTGCCAGCAGCGGGGGACACTACACAGATACGCAGTATTTT. As protein: CASSGGHYTDTQYF.

The chain has TRBV4-3 and TRBJ2-1, with a weak D call TRBD2 (6 bases). Trimming left V 3 bases short and J 10 bases short, with 13 bases between. CDR3 size: 13 residues. Germline CDR1 is LGHNA and CDR2 is YSLEER. The CDR3 DNA reads TGCGCCAGCAGCCAGACTAGTCTCGACGAGCAGTTCTTC. Encoded protein: CASSQTSLDEQFF.

The chain carries TRBV28 and TRBJ1-2; a possible D gene is TRBD1 (5 bases). The CDR3 runs 17 residues. Germline V gene sequence: CDR1 MDHEN, CDR2 SYDVKM. The germline V and J ends were trimmed by 6 bases and 2 bases, with 22 bases remaining between them. The CDR3 DNA is TGTGCCAGCAGCCAGTTTACAAGGGGCCGGGTGAACTATGGCTACACCTTC. It encodes CASSQFTRGRVNYGYTF.

This chain joins TRBV18 and TRBJ1-5; 7 bases fit TRBD1. The germline CDR1 and CDR2 sequences are KGHSH and LQKENI. This CDR3 has 18 amino acids. The V segment lost 0 bases and the J segment 0 bases; nucleotides outside the gene matches: 8. This CDR3 reads CASSPPRGTVDSNQPQHF. The CDR3 DNA reads as TGTGCCAGCTCACCACCGAGAGGGACAGTAGATAGCAATCAGCCCCAGCATTTT.